One T cell receptor beta chain is described in this entry. These data come from a study of blood T cell repertoires in COVID-19. Background on the study: Specimens from acute and convalescent COVID-19 originated in the United States, Italy and Spain. The analysed material was cDNA or gDNA that came from T cells, B-cell-depleted T cells, or PBMCs.

Authors' processing steps: Estimated nucleated cell counts came from reference gene primer amplification. Sequenced by immunoSEQ multiplex PCR; TCRdb stores in-frame clones only, minus some. V, J and clone size are taken as reported in that table, and D and trimming were inferred from the DNA itself. The table includes 200,000 or so clones, 75% to 90% detected once. The sequencing input was peripheral blood. This clonotype was sampled from a human donor in a cohort sampled during active COVID-19.

The CDR3 bases are TGTGCCAGTGCTCGACAGGGACCTTCTGGCTACACCTTC. It encodes CASARQGPSGYTF. J is TRBJ1-2 and V is TRBV19; 7 bases fit TRBD1. The germline gives CDR1 LNHDA, CDR2 SQIVND (reference sequence). The ends lost 8 bases at V and 7 bases at J; junction bases unmatched: 10. The CDR3 length is 13 residues.